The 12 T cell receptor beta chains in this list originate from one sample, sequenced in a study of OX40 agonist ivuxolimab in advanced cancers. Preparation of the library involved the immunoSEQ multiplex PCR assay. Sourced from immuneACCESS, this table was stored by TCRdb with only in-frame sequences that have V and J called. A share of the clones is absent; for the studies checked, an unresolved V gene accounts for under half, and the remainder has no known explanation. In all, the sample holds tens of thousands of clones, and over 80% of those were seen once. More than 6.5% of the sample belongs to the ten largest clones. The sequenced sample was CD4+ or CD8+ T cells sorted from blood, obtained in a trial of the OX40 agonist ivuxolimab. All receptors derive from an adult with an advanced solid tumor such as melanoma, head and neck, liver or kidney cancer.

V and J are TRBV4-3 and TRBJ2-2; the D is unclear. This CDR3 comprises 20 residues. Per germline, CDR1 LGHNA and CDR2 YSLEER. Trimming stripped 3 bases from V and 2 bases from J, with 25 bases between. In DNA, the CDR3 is TGCGCCAGCAGCCACACCATAGACACGTTGACGGAAGGAAACACCGGGGAGCTGTTTTTT. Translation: CASSHTIDTLTEGNTGELFF.

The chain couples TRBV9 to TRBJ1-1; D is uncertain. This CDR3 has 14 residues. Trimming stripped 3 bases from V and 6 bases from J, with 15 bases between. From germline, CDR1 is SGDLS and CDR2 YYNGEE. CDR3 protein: CASSEGLSYAEAFF. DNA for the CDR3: TGTGCCAGCAGCGAGGGCCTCTCTTACGCTGAAGCTTTCTTT. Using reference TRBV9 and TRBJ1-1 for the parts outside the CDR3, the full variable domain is DSGVTQTPKHLITATGQRVTLRCSPRSGDLSVYWYQQSLDQGLQFLIQYYNGEERAKGNILERFSAQQFPDLHSELNLSSLELGDSALYFCASSEGLSYAEAFFGQGTRLTVV.

The DNA of the CDR3 is TGTGCCAGCAGCCCTGACAGGGCAAACTATGGCTACACCTTC. Translating gives CASSPDRANYGYTF. This chain connects TRBV5-4 to TRBJ1-2; 7 nucleotides align to TRBD1. V shed 4 bases and J 2 bases; nucleotides not matched to a gene: 5. From germline, CDR1 is SGHNT and CDR2 YYREEE (reference sequence). The CDR3 is made up of 14 amino acids. Using reference TRBV5-4 and TRBJ1-2 for the parts outside the CDR3, the full variable domain is ETGVTQSPTHLIKTRGQQVTLRCSSQSGHNTVSWYQQALGQGPQFIFQYYREEENGRGNFPPRFSGLQFPNYSSELNVNALELDDSALYLCASSPDRANYGYTFGSGTRLTVV.

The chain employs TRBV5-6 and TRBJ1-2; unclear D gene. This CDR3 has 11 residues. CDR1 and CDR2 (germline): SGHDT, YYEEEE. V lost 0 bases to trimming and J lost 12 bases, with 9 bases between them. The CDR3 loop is CASSLGSWNTF. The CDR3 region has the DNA TGTGCCAGCAGCTTGGGCAGCTGGAACACCTTC.

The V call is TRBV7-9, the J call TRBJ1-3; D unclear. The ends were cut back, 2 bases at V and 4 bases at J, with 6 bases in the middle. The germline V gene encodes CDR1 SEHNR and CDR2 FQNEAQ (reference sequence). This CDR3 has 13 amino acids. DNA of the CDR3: TGTGCCAGCAGCTTAACTAAAGGAAACACCATATATTTT. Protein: CASSLTKGNTIYF.

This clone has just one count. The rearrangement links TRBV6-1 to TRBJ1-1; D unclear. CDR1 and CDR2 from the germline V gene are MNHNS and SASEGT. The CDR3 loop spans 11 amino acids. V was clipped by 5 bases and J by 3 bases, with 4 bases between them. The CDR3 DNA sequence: TGTGCCAGCAGTACGTACACTGAAGCTTTCTTT. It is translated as CASSTYTEAFF.

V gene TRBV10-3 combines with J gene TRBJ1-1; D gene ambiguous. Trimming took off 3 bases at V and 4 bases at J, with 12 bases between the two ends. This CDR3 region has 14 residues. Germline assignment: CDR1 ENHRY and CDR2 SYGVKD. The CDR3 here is CAISDPKMGTEAFF. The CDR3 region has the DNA TGTGCCATCAGTGACCCTAAGATGGGCACTGAAGCTTTCTTT.

DNA of the CDR3: TGTGCCAGCAGCTCGACAGGGGTGGGAGATACGCAGTATTTT. The encoded protein is CASSSTGVGDTQYF. This chain joins TRBV7-2 and TRBJ2-3; 8 bases are shared with TRBD1. V shed 4 bases, J shed 5 bases, and the junction held 5 bases outside the gene matches. Looked up from germline, CDR1 is SGHTA and CDR2 is FQGNSA. This CDR3 is 14 amino acids long.

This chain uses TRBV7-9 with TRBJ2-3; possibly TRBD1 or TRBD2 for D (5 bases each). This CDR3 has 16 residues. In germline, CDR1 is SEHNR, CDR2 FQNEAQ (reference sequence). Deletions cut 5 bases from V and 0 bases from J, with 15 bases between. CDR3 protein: CASSPRDLSSTDTQYF. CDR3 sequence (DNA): TGTGCCAGCAGCCCGAGGGACCTTTCTAGCACAGATACGCAGTATTTT.

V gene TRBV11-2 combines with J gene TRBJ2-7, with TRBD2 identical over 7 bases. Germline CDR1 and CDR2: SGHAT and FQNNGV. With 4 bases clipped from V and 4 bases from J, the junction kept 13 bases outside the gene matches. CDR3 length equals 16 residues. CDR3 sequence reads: CASSSSSGPNRYEQYF. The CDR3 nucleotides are TGTGCCAGCAGCTCCTCTAGCGGCCCCAATCGGTACGAGCAGTACTTC.

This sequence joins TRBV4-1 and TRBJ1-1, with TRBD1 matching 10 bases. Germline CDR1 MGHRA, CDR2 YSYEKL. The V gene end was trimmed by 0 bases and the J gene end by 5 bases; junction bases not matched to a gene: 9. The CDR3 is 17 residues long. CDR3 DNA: TGCGCCAGCAGCCAAGATCCCCTTGGACAGGGGGGGACTGAAGCTTTCTTT. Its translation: CASSQDPLGQGGTEAFF.

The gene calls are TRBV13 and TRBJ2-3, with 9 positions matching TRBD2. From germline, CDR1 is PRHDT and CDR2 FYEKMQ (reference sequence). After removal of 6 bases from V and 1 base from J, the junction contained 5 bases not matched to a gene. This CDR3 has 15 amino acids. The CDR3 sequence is CASSGAGGRTDTQYF. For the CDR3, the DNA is TGTGCCAGCAGTGGGGCGGGGGGGCGCACAGATACGCAGTATTTT.